What follows describes a single T cell receptor (beta chain). Its antigen is not identified. This sample is part of a study of cytomegalovirus exposure and HLA in healthy donors. PCR involved 60 Vbeta and 13 Jbeta primers. The data were produced by immunoSEQ multiplex PCR, yet TCRdb's version contains in-frame clones alone and is incomplete. In all, the sample yields 100,000 to 150,000 clones. Study-wide findings and caveats: A later analysis reportedly found fewer N-insertions in an Asian-associated ancestry cluster than the approximately 660-donor mean.

This receptor was taken from a man aged 18 to 29 in good health and CMV-seronegative. What was sequenced was PBMCs.

The CDR3 here is CASRETGTSPLHF. CDR3 in DNA: TGCGCCAGCAGGGAGACAGGCACCTCACCCCTCCACTTT. The chain employs TRBV10-1 and TRBJ1-6, with a tentative D call TRBD1 (6 bases). Germline lookup yields CDR1 WNHNN and CDR2 SYGVQD (reference sequence). V was pared by 6 bases and J by 10 bases, with 13 bases between. There are 13 residues in the CDR3.